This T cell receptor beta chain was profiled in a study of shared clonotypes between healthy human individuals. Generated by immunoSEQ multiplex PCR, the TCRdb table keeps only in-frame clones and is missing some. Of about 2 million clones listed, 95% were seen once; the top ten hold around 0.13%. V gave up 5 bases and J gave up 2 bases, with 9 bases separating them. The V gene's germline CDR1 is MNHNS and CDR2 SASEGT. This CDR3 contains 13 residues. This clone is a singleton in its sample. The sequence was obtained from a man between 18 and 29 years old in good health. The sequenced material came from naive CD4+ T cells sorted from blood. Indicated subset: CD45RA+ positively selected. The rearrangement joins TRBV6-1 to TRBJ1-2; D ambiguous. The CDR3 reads CASSWAWNYGYTF. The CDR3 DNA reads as TGTGCCAGCAGTTGGGCCTGGAACTATGGCTACACCTTC.